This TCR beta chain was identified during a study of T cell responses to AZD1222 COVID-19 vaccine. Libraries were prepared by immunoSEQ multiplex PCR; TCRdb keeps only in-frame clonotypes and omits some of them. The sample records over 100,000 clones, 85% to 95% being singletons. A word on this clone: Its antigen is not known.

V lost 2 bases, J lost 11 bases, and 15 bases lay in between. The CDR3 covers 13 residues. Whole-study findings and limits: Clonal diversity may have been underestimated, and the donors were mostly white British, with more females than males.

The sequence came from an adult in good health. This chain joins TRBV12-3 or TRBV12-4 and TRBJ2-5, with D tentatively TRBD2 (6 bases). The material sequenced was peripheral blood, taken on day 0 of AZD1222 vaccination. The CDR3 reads CASSLNIVAAQYF. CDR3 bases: TGTGCCAGCAGTTTAAATATCGTAGCGGCTCAGTACTTC.